The 16 T cell receptor beta chains below were found in one sample sequenced in a study of T cells in localized non-small cell lung cancer. TCRdb's table, derived via immunoSEQ multiplex PCR, lists solely in-frame clones and lacks some. The sample includes about 34,000 clones, around 82% of them seen just once. Source: peripheral blood, taken before any cancer treatment. Receptor source: a male donor aged 60 or over with stage II squamous cell lung carcinoma.

The rearrangement uses TRBV19 and TRBJ1-5; 7 bases fit TRBD1. This CDR3 comprises 17 residues. J lost 1 base, V lost 3 bases, and 9 bases had no gene match. Germline V gene sequence: CDR1 LNHDA, CDR2 SQIVND (reference sequence). The CDR3 DNA is TGTGCCAGTAGTATGCCCCACAGGGGTGGAAGCAATCAGCCCCAGCATTTT. Translation: CASSMPHRGGSNQPQHF.

This chain links TRBV6-1 with TRBJ1-1; 7 bases match TRBD1. The CDR3 covers 12 residues. Germline loops: CDR1 MNHNS, CDR2 SASEGT. The V and J ends lost 5 bases and 11 bases, in that order; junction bases with no gene match: 8. CDR3 sequence (DNA): TGTGCCAGCAGTCCAACAGGGGAACGGGCTTTCTTT. Translation gives CASSPTGERAFF.

The chain carries TRBV19 and TRBJ2-4; 7 positions agree with TRBD2. Germline V gene data show CDR1 as LNHDA and CDR2 as SQIVND (reference sequence). With V trimmed by 3 bases and J by 1 base, 3 bases remained unmatched. The CDR3 contains 15 residues. CDR3 sequence: CASSIAGEAKNIQYF. The CDR3 nucleotides are TGTGCCAGTAGTATTGCGGGGGAGGCCAAAAACATTCAGTACTTC.

The chain recombines TRBV19 with TRBJ1-2; D gene unclear. Trimming stripped 3 bases from V and 3 bases from J, with 17 bases between. CDR1 and CDR2 (germline): LNHDA, SQIVND (reference sequence). The CDR3 is 16 amino acids. The CDR3 coding sequence is TGTGCCAGTAGTATTATGTCCGGCTCGAGTTACTATGGCTACACCTTC. The encoded protein is CASSIMSGSSYYGYTF.

The rearrangement links TRBV18 to TRBJ2-1; TRBD1 matches at 7 bases. The CDR3 covers 12 residues. Germline V CDR1 and CDR2: KGHSH, LQKENI. Germline trimming cut 5 bases from V and 12 bases from J; bases unmatched to any gene: 7. In DNA form, the CDR3 reads TGTGCCAGCTCAGGCGACAGGGTACTGCAGTTCTTC. This encodes CASSGDRVLQFF. The variable domain in full, completed from reference TRBV18 and TRBJ2-1, reads NAGVMQNPRHLVRRRGQEARLRCSPMKGHSHVYWYRQLPEEGLKFMVYLQKENIIDESGMPKERFSAEFPKEGPSILRIQQVVRGDSAAYFCASSGDRVLQFFGPGTRLTVL.

The chain employs TRBV5-4 and TRBJ2-1; maybe TRBD2 (6 bases). Trimming cost V 0 bases and J 7 bases, with 14 bases left between them. CDR3 length equals 15 residues. The germline V gene encodes CDR1 SGHNT and CDR2 YYREEE (reference sequence). DNA for the CDR3: TGTGCCAGCAGCTTGGAAGGGGAGGTTAGGAATGAGCAGTTCTTC. Translating gives CASSLEGEVRNEQFF.

The chain combines TRBV27 with TRBJ2-1; 8 bases line up with TRBD2. Germline V gene sequence: CDR1 MNHEY, CDR2 SMNVEV (reference sequence). The CDR3 covers 17 residues. Germline trimming cut 6 bases from V and 0 bases from J; bases unmatched to any gene: 10. In nucleotides, the CDR3 is TGTGCCAGCAGCCCGCTGCGCGGGGGGTCCTCCTACAATGAGCAGTTCTTC. This encodes CASSPLRGGSSYNEQFF.

The chain is built from TRBV29-1 and TRBJ2-7; 8 nucleotides line up with TRBD2. Germline V gives CDR1 SQVTM, CDR2 ANQGSEA. This CDR3 is built from 14 residues. V lost 4 bases to trimming and J lost 7 bases; unmatched junction nucleotides: 12. The CDR3 nucleotides read TGCAGCGTTGGTGAACTAGCGGAGGCTTATGAGCAGTACTTC. This translates into CSVGELAEAYEQYF.

This chain joins TRBV7-2 and TRBJ1-2, with TRBD1 identical over 7 bases. The CDR3 contains 13 residues. Germline V gene data show CDR1 as SGHTA and CDR2 as FQGNSA. Trimming took 5 bases from V and 2 from J; bases not matched to a gene: 2. In DNA form, the CDR3 reads TGTGCCAGCAGCCAGGACAGGAACTATGGCTACACCTTC. Translating gives CASSQDRNYGYTF. Full variable domain (outside the CDR3, taken from reference TRBV7-2 and TRBJ1-2): GAGVSQSPSNKVTEKGKDVELRCDPISGHTALYWYRQSLGQGLEFLIYFQGNSAPDKSGLPSDRFSAERTGGSVSTLTIQRTQQEDSAVYLCASSQDRNYGYTFGSGTRLTVV.

The CDR3 loop is CAIDEPSTNEKLFF. In nucleotides, the CDR3 is TGTGCCATCGATGAACCATCAACTAATGAAAAACTGTTTTTT. V usage is TRBV7-9 and J usage is TRBJ1-4; D not resolved. The V end lost 10 bases, the J end lost 0 bases, and 12 bases lay between the germline ends. The length of the CDR3 is 14 residues. Germline CDR1 is SEHNR and CDR2 is FQNEAQ (reference sequence).

The sample holds a few counts of this clone. J is TRBJ2-5 and V is TRBV19, with 16 positions matching TRBD2. V shed 4 bases, J shed 4 bases, and the junction held 6 bases outside the gene matches. Germline assignment: CDR1 LNHDA and CDR2 SQIVND (reference sequence). CDR3 length equals 17 residues. The CDR3 sequence is CASSTPGLAGGRETQYF. The DNA of the CDR3 is TGTGCCAGTAGTACCCCGGGACTAGCGGGGGGGCGAGAGACCCAGTACTTC. The full variable domain, completed using reference TRBV19 and TRBJ2-5, is DGGITQSPKYLFRKEGQNVTLSCEQNLNHDAMYWYRQDPGQGLRLIYYSQIVNDFQKGDIAEGYSVSREKKESFPLTVTSAQKNPTAFYLCASSTPGLAGGRETQYFGPGTRLLVL.

In its sample, this clone was seen a few times. The chain is built from TRBV15 and TRBJ2-4; no clear D. The CDR3 runs 15 residues. Per the germline V gene, CDR1 is LNHNV and CDR2 is YYDKDF (reference sequence). V shed 1 base and J shed 1 base, with 8 bases lying between them. CDR3 protein: CATSRVLGAKNIQYF. Written as DNA, the CDR3 is TGTGCCACCAGCAGAGTATTAGGGGCCAAAAACATTCAGTACTTC.

In this sample, this clone turned up a few times. The rearrangement uses TRBV20-1 and TRBJ2-5, with 7 bases aligning to TRBD1. From germline, CDR1 is DFQATT and CDR2 SNEGSKA (reference sequence). CDR3 length: 11 amino acids. CDR3: CSVGQAETQYF. CDR3 nucleotide sequence: TGCAGCGTAGGACAGGCCGAGACCCAGTACTTC.

This clone was detected only a few times. CDR3 nucleotides: TGTGCCAGCAGCTTACCCCTAGCGGGGGGCCTTGAGCAGTTCTTC. It is translated as CASSLPLAGGLEQFF. The rearrangement joins TRBV5-6 to TRBJ2-1; 11 nucleotides match TRBD2. Germline V gene sequence: CDR1 SGHDT, CDR2 YYEEEE. Trimming took 2 bases from V and 9 from J; bases not matched to a gene: 7. There are 15 residues in the CDR3.

The V and J genes are TRBV19 and TRBJ2-5; 11 bases match TRBD1. V was pared by 5 bases and J by 6 bases, with 5 bases of the junction left unmatched. There are 14 residues in the CDR3. Germline-derived CDR1 and CDR2 are LNHDA and SQIVND (reference sequence). CDR3 in amino acids: CASSSGTGGKTQYF. Written as DNA, the CDR3 is TGTGCCAGTAGTTCCGGGACAGGGGGTAAGACCCAGTACTTC.

The chain employs TRBV27 and TRBJ2-1, with D possibly TRBD1 on 5 matching bases. Trimming cost V 3 bases and J 3 bases, with 15 bases left between them. Germline CDR1 and CDR2: MNHEY and SMNVEV (reference sequence). This CDR3 is built from 16 residues. Here the CDR3 reads CASSLSIGDDYNEQFF. The CDR3, as DNA: TGTGCCAGCAGTTTGTCTATAGGGGATGACTACAATGAGCAGTTCTTC.